This T cell receptor beta chain derives from a study of blood T cell repertoires in COVID-19. Study-wide background: Donors in Cohort 3 who had recovered were those with two negative PCRs, healthcare professional clearance, or resolution of their symptoms. There were acute and convalescent COVID-19 samples, and they came from the United States, Italy and Spain. PBMCs, B-cell-depleted T cells, or T cells provided the cDNA or gDNA that made up the material.

The V and J ends lost 7 bases and 0 bases respectively, with 11 bases between them. Germline V CDR1 and CDR2: MNHEY, SVGAGI. CDR3 size: 14 residues. This table comes from immunoSEQ multiplex PCR, and its TCRdb copy is limited to in-frame clones, with some not included. The sample yields some 180,000 clones, approximately 86% seen once. The sequencing sample was made of PBMCs or T cells enriched from blood (not recorded which). This TCR was sampled from a woman aged 40 to 50 in a cohort exposed to, infected with or recovered from COVID-19 (not recorded which). The genes are TRBV6-5 and TRBJ2-3; D gene uncertain. DNA for the CDR3: TGTGCCAGCAACCGCCCGGTTAGCACAGATACGCAGTATTTT. Translating it yields CASNRPVSTDTQYF.